This is a list of T cell receptor beta chains from one sample in a study of control samples from healthy donors and cancer patients. Generated by immunoSEQ multiplex PCR, the TCRdb table keeps only in-frame clones and is missing some. The sample includes 100,000 to 150,000 clones, over 80% seen only once; the top ten take over 0.5%. The sample consisted of PBMCs. These receptors all stem from a man older than 75 with head and neck cancer. CDR3s include the opening cysteine and the closing phenylalanine or tryptophan. D genes are given only for firm matches. Clone size appears in some rows only: once, few, many, or a class for an expanded clone.

v_call,clone_size,j_call,cdr3_length,d_call,cdr3_nt,cdr3_aa
TRBV19,.,TRBJ2-7,15,TRBD1,TGTGCCAGTAGTAATACCGGGACAGATTACTACGAGCAGTACTTC,CASSNTGTDYYEQYF
TRBV7-2,.,TRBJ1-1,12,.,TGTGCCAGCAGCCGGTATGGGACTGAAGCTTTCTTT,CASSRYGTEAFF
TRBV10-2,once,TRBJ2-2,15,.,TGCGCCAGCAGTGTTAAACTTAGACACACCGGGGAGCTGTTTTTT,CASSVKLRHTGELFF
TRBV9,.,TRBJ2-1,14,TRBD2,TGTGCCAGCAGCGGGGCTAGCGGGGAGGCTGAGCAGTTCTTC,CASSGASGEAEQFF
TRBV27,.,TRBJ2-1,14,.,TGTGCCAGCAGTTCTGGGACATCCTACAATGAGCAGTTCTTC,CASSSGTSYNEQFF
TRBV5-4,.,TRBJ1-1,15,.,TGTGCCAGCAGCACGATACAGGGAGTAGTCACTGAAGCTTTCTTT,CASSTIQGVVTEAFF
TRBV4-1,.,TRBJ1-2,15,.,TGCGCCAGCAGCCAAGATAGTGCAGGGAAATATGGCTACACCTTC,CASSQDSAGKYGYTF
TRBV7-7,.,TRBJ2-3,16,TRBD1,TGTGCCAGCAGCCCCGACAGGGGAGGAGGCGCAGATACGCAGTATTTT,CASSPDRGGGADTQYF
TRBV9,.,TRBJ2-3,18,.,TGTGCCAGCAGCGTAGACCTAGCCGGACTCTCTAGCACAGATACGCAGTATTTT,CASSVDLAGLSSTDTQYF
TRBV7-2,.,TRBJ2-1,17,.,TGTGCCAGCAGCTTAATGGTAGCTAAAACCTCCTACAATGAGCAGTTCTTC,CASSLMVAKTSYNEQFF
TRBV6-2/TRBV6-3,.,TRBJ1-3,16,TRBD1,TGTGCCAGCAGCCGACAGGGTACCACTTCTGGAAACACCATATATTTT,CASSRQGTTSGNTIYF
TRBV30,.,TRBJ1-3,13,.,TGTGCCTGGAGTGTGGGGGATGGAAACACCATATATTTT,CAWSVGDGNTIYF
TRBV19,.,TRBJ1-2,15,.,TGTGCCAGTAGTATATTCCGGGACCGCTCATATGGCTACACCTTC,CASSIFRDRSYGYTF
TRBV9,.,TRBJ1-6,15,.,TGTGCCAGCACCCCCGGGCGCTCCTATAATTCACCCCTCCACTTT,CASTPGRSYNSPLHF
TRBV6-5,.,TRBJ1-1,15,.,TGTGCCAGCAGTTATTGGCCGAATATGAACACTGAAGCTTTCTTT,CASSYWPNMNTEAFF
TRBV21-1,.,TRBJ1-1,14,.,TGTGCCAGCCCCCGTTATACGCGGGGCTCTGAAGCTTTCTTT,CASPRYTRGSEAFF
TRBV30,once,TRBJ2-3,14,.,TGTGCCTGGACCCGTAGACGACGGACAGATACGCAGTATTTT,CAWTRRRRTDTQYF
TRBV3-1/TRBV3-2,.,TRBJ2-7,12,.,TGTGCCAGCAGCTTCCCCGGGGGCGAGCAGTACTTC,CASSFPGGEQYF
TRBV3-1/TRBV3-2,.,TRBJ1-1,11,.,TGTGCCAGCAGCCAATTCGGCATGGCTTTCTTT,CASSQFGMAFF
TRBV5-1,.,TRBJ1-1,14,.,TGCGCCAGCAGCTTAGGGGGAACGAACACTGAAGCTTTCTTT,CASSLGGTNTEAFF
TRBV30,.,TRBJ2-3,11,.,TGTGCCTGGAGTGTAACTGATACGCAGTATTTT,CAWSVTDTQYF
TRBV7-2,.,TRBJ2-1,15,.,TGTGCCAGCAGCTTAATAGCTAGTTCCTACAATGAGCAGTTCTTC,CASSLIASSYNEQFF
TRBV21-1,.,TRBJ2-1,14,.,TGTGCCAGCAGCAAAGCGTACTGGGCCAATGAGCAGTTCTTC,CASSKAYWANEQFF
TRBV10-2,.,TRBJ2-3,16,.,TGCGCCAGCACACCCCGAGGGGGGGGGAACACAGATACGCAGTATTTT,CASTPRGGGNTDTQYF
TRBV11-2,.,TRBJ2-3,12,.,TGTGCCAGCAGCTCCTCCGCTGATACGCAGTATTTT,CASSSSADTQYF
TRBV2,.,TRBJ1-2,13,.,TGTGCCAGCAGGGGCCCCGGGACACGAAGCTACACCTTC,CASRGPGTRSYTF
TRBV5-6,.,TRBJ2-1,15,TRBD1,TGTGCCAGCAGCCCGGGACAGGGCTATTACAATGAGCAGTTCTTC,CASSPGQGYYNEQFF
TRBV7-9,once,TRBJ2-3,17,TRBD2,TGTGCCAGCAGCTTAATCGGGAGGGCCCTGAGCACAGATACGCAGTATTTT,CASSLIGRALSTDTQYF
TRBV27,.,TRBJ1-2,15,.,TGTGCCAGCAGTCGGATTGGGGCAGGGGCCAATGGCTACACCTTC,CASSRIGAGANGYTF
TRBV27,.,TRBJ1-2,15,TRBD1,TGTGCCGTCTCCCCCTCGACAGGGGGCTCCTATGGCTACACCTTC,CAVSPSTGGSYGYTF
TRBV2,.,TRBJ2-5,15,.,TGTGCCAGCAGTGATAGGCCCGAGTACCAAGAGACCCAGTACTTC,CASSDRPEYQETQYF
TRBV5-1,.,TRBJ2-5,15,TRBD2,TGCGCCAGCAGCTTGAAACTAGCGGAGCAAGAGACCCAGTACTTC,CASSLKLAEQETQYF
TRBV2,.,TRBJ1-1,10,.,TGTGCCAGCCGAGGACAAGTTGCTTTCTTT,CASRGQVAFF
TRBV7-8,.,TRBJ1-1,14,.,TGTGCCAGCAGCGGGGGGGCAGGAAACACTGAAGCTTTCTTT,CASSGGAGNTEAFF
TRBV5-1,.,TRBJ2-1,14,.,TGCGCCAGCAGCCACGGGACACTGGGAAGTGAGCAGTTCTTC,CASSHGTLGSEQFF
TRBV30,.,TRBJ2-3,14,.,TGTGCCTGGAGTGACTACAGAGGCCTGGATACGCAGTATTTT,CAWSDYRGLDTQYF
TRBV18,.,TRBJ2-3,17,TRBD2,TGTGCCAGCTCACTTATCCTAGCGGGGGACCGGGGAGATACGCAGTATTTT,CASSLILAGDRGDTQYF
TRBV11-3,once,TRBJ2-3,14,.,TGTGCCAGCAGCCCCCGGTCGACCACAGATACGCAGTATTTT,CASSPRSTTDTQYF
TRBV10-3,.,TRBJ2-1,16,TRBD2,TGTGCCATCAGTGGGACTAGCGGGATTTCCTACAATGAGCAGTTCTTC,CAISGTSGISYNEQFF
TRBV5-4,.,TRBJ1-5,16,.,TGTGCCAGCAGCCGGGGCGGGGGCGTCGGCAATCAGCCCCAGCATTTT,CASSRGGGVGNQPQHF
TRBV19,.,TRBJ1-4,17,.,TGTGCCAGTAGTATCTCAGGGGATGTCGGAGGCAATGAAAAACTGTTTTTT,CASSISGDVGGNEKLFF
TRBV6-1,.,TRBJ1-2,16,TRBD1,TGTGCCAGCAGTGTATCCCAAGGACAGGGAGCCTATGGCTACACCTTC,CASSVSQGQGAYGYTF
TRBV5-4,.,TRBJ2-7,13,.,TGTGCCAGCAGCGGGAGGATCCCCTACGAGCAGTACTTC,CASSGRIPYEQYF
TRBV6-5,.,TRBJ1-1,12,.,TGTGCCAGCGAGGCGGACAGCACTGAAGCTTTCTTT,CASEADSTEAFF
TRBV25-1,.,TRBJ2-7,11,.,TGTGCCAGCAATCCTTTCTACGAGCAGTACTTC,CASNPFYEQYF
TRBV11-1,.,TRBJ2-7,15,.,TGTGCCAGCAGCTCCCCCCACTGGCACCCCTACGAGCAGTACTTC,CASSSPHWHPYEQYF